This T cell receptor beta chain appears in the sequencing data of a study of early T cells in non-severe SARS-CoV-2 infection. Overall study context: Sequencing used unsorted whole-blood bulk RNA, so chains lack pairing. Study findings and constraints: Matching with VDJdb favored anti-spike CD8 responses (missing private and CD4 specificities).

Germline assignment: CDR1 SGDLS and CDR2 YYNGEE. Trimming stripped 0 bases from V and 4 bases from J, with 3 bases between. This CDR3 contains 12 residues. This clonotype was seen at least ten times. Its antigen is unidentified. Individually, cDNA molecules had unique molecular identifiers attached to them. In TCRdb, the 5' RACE reads were re-called with MiXCR into one record per CDR3 protein. The sample has 30,000 to 45,000 distinct CDR3 sequences; 5.8% are singletons. The chain is built from TRBV9 and TRBJ2-3; D not resolved. Sequencing input: whole blood. The TCR originated in an adult who was a healthcare worker with PCR-confirmed SARS-CoV-2 infection or an uninfected control (not recorded which). The CDR3 loop reads CASSVDADTQYF. DNA of the CDR3: TGTGCCAGCAGCGTAGACGCAGATACGCAGTATTTT.